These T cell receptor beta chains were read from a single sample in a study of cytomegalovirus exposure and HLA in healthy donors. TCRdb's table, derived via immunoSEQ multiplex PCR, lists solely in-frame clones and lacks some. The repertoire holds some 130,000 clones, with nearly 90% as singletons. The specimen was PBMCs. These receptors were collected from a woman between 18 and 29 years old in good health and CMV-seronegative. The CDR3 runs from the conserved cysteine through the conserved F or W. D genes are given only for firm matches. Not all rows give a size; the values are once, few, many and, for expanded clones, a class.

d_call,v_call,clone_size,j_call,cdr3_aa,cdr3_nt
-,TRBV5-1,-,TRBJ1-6,CASSLGSIREGSPLHF,TGCGCCAGCAGCTTGGGATCGATTAGGGAGGGTTCACCCCTCCACTTT
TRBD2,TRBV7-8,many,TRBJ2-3,CASTRGGWTDTQYF,TGTGCCAGCACACGGGGGGGCTGGACAGATACGCAGTATTTT
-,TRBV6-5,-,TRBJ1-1,CATSGTNKKKAFF,TGTGCCACATCCGGGACAAATAAGAAAAAAGCTTTCTTT
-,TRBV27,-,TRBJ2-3,CASSSSGGYTDTQYF,TGTGCCAGCAGTTCCTCCGGCGGGTACACAGATACGCAGTATTTT
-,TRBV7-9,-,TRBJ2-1,CASSPVHNEQFF,TGTGCCAGCAGCCCTGTTCACAATGAGCAGTTCTTC
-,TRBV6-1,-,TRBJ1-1,CASSDYAGKNTEAFF,TGTGCCAGCAGTGACTACGCGGGGAAGAACACTGAAGCTTTCTTT
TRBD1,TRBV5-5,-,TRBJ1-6,CASSFGQDRSYNSPLHF,TGTGCCAGCAGCTTTGGACAGGACAGGTCCTATAATTCACCCCTCCACTTT
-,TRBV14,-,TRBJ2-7,CASSHGRGTYEQYF,TGTGCCAGCAGCCATGGACGGGGGACCTACGAGCAGTACTTC
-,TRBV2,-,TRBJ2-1,CAIYIQGNEQFF,TGTGCCATTTACATACAGGGCAATGAGCAGTTCTTC
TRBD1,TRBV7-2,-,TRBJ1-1,CASRIDRGSAEAFF,TGTGCCAGCAGGATAGACAGGGGTAGCGCTGAAGCTTTCTTT
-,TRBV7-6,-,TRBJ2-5,CASSLEAGLGETQYF,TGTGCCAGCAGCTTAGAGGCAGGGTTGGGGGAGACCCAGTACTTC
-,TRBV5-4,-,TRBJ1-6,CASSLGGDNSPLHF,TGTGCCAGCAGCTTGGGAGGTGATAATTCACCCCTCCACTTT
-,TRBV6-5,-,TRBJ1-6,CASSYNGGRVNSPLHF,TGTGCCAGCAGTTACAACGGGGGGCGGGTTAATTCACCCCTCCACTTT
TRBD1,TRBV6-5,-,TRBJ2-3,CASSAGTAQYF,TGTGCCAGCAGCGCCGGGACAGCCCAGTATTTT
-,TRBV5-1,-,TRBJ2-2,CASSTRPRTSNTGELFF,TGCGCCAGCAGCACTCGCCCTAGGACATCCAACACCGGGGAGCTGTTTTTT
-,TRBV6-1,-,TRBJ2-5,CASRETASQETQYF,TGTGCCAGCAGGGAGACCGCGTCCCAAGAGACCCAGTACTTC
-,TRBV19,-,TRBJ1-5,CASSTPQGVREPQHF,TGTGCCAGTAGCACCCCACAGGGCGTAAGGGAGCCCCAGCATTTT
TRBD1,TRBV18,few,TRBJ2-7,CASSPGQGNYEQYF,TGTGCCAGCTCACCAGGACAGGGTAACTACGAGCAGTACTTC
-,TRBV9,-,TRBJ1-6,CASSVEQGRLDSPLHF,TGTGCCAGCAGCGTAGAACAGGGCCGCTTGGATTCACCCCTCCACTTT
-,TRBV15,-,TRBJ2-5,CATSRGLASETQYF,TGTGCCACCAGCAGAGGTCTAGCAAGTGAGACCCAGTACTTC
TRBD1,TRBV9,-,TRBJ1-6,CASSFQDRDGSPLHF,TGTGCCAGCAGCTTCCAGGACAGGGACGGATCACCCCTCCACTTT
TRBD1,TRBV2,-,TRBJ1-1,CASSSTGGTTEAFF,TGTGCCAGCAGCTCCACAGGGGGGACCACTGAAGCTTTCTTT
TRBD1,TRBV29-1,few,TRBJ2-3,CSVGDRVITDTQYF,TGCAGCGTGGGGGACAGGGTGATCACAGATACGCAGTATTTT
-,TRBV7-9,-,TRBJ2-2,CASSPPGHLNTGELFF,TGTGCCAGCAGCCCACCGGGACACCTGAACACCGGGGAGCTGTTTTTT
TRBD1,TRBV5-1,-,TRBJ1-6,CATATGTENSPLHF,TGCGCCACAGCGACAGGGACGGAGAATTCACCCCTCCACTTT
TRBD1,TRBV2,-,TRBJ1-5,CASRDGTGTFHQPQHF,TGTGCCAGCAGGGATGGGACAGGGACCTTCCATCAGCCCCAGCATTTT
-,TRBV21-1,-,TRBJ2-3,CASSRRRGVEYDTQYF,TGTGCCAGCAGCAGGCGCAGGGGCGTGGAGTACGATACGCAGTATTTT